The rows below give T cell receptor beta chains drawn from one sample of a study of cytomegalovirus exposure and HLA in healthy donors. Profiled with immunoSEQ multiplex PCR; TCRdb holds only in-frame clones, not every one. The data show around 90,000 clones, 62% seen once. The sequencing input was PBMCs. Receptors were obtained from a woman aged 25 to 45 in good health and CMV-seropositive. The CDR3 runs from the conserved cysteine through the conserved F or W.

v_call: TRBV10-3
cdr3_aa: CAIRGGGTNEKLFF

v_call: TRBV19
cdr3_aa: CASNDRGGSNQPQHF

v_call: TRBV7-2
cdr3_aa: CASSETSGGYGANVLTF

v_call: TRBV7-8
cdr3_aa: CASSLSRGDYTDTQYF

v_call: TRBV25-1
cdr3_aa: CASSLRGAGAEAFF

v_call: TRBV10-3
cdr3_aa: CAISGGRAPYNEQFF

v_call: TRBV27
cdr3_aa: CASSLRTPRTNYGYTF

v_call: TRBV6-4
cdr3_aa: CASRPGTGTSMNTEAFF

v_call: TRBV9
cdr3_aa: CASSVSGTGEQGYGYTF

v_call: TRBV27
cdr3_aa: CASSSMTGGLANYGYTF

v_call: TRBV19
cdr3_aa: CASSILGPRQGEAFF

v_call: TRBV15
cdr3_aa: CATSRDPSDTQYF

v_call: TRBV7-9
cdr3_aa: CASSLVGQGADTQYF

v_call: TRBV18
cdr3_aa: CASSLSHGYEQYF

v_call: TRBV4-1
cdr3_aa: CASSQVRGTNTEAFF

v_call: TRBV4-2
cdr3_aa: CASSVNKVGQGHNSPLHF

v_call: TRBV11-2
cdr3_aa: CASSLDGVGGNTEAFF

v_call: TRBV27
cdr3_aa: CASSSQGTPLHF

v_call: TRBV29-1
cdr3_aa: CSARLAQGTQYF

v_call: TRBV5-6
cdr3_aa: CASSAGPFNEKLFF

v_call: TRBV13
cdr3_aa: CASSLWGGTQYF

v_call: TRBV6-1
cdr3_aa: CASSEELSLEGFPYGYTF

v_call: TRBV6-5
cdr3_aa: CASSYSESSSSYEQYF

v_call: TRBV2
cdr3_aa: CASSERGTWVAFF

v_call: TRBV7-2
cdr3_aa: CASSAASGAYEQYF

v_call: TRBV6-5
cdr3_aa: CASSSRGTATNEKLFF

v_call: TRBV6-1
cdr3_aa: CASTGQGAGYGYTF

v_call: TRBV7-6
cdr3_aa: CASSAGQTYEQYF

v_call: TRBV5-5
cdr3_aa: CASSLTDYNYGYTF

v_call: TRBV2
cdr3_aa: CASSTGTEAFF

v_call: TRBV5-1
cdr3_aa: CASSLGTVDSPLHF

v_call: TRBV6-1
cdr3_aa: CASSRDREKLFF

v_call: TRBV19
cdr3_aa: CASSPTTGLGAGYTF

v_call: TRBV4-1
cdr3_aa: CASSHSGGKDHYGYTF

v_call: TRBV6-1
cdr3_aa: CASSDSGTLGEKLFF

v_call: TRBV5-4
cdr3_aa: CASSGRDSPNNYGYTF

v_call: TRBV2
cdr3_aa: CASDRFVNTEAFF

v_call: TRBV7-9
cdr3_aa: CASSRGQGALYGYTF

v_call: TRBV27
cdr3_aa: CASSFGGPTGELFF

v_call: TRBV6-5
cdr3_aa: CASSPTDGGRAFF

v_call: TRBV5-1
cdr3_aa: CASSPTGDYNQPQHF

v_call: TRBV7-9
cdr3_aa: CASSLGGDEDTQYF

v_call: TRBV6-4
cdr3_aa: CASSEFDRVYNEQFF

v_call: TRBV30
cdr3_aa: CAWNREGGTEAFF

v_call: TRBV7-9
cdr3_aa: CASSLTTGDSPLHF

v_call: TRBV7-8
cdr3_aa: CASRRLAGGSLPNEQYF